The clone carrying this TCR beta chain was seen more than once but under ten times. What it binds is not known. These data belong to a study of cytomegalovirus exposure and HLA in healthy donors. Findings and caveats of the study: Presence/absence analysis assumed near-uniform sequencing depth across donors.

Trimming left V 3 bases short and J 2 bases short, with 10 bases between. Germline CDR1 is SGHTA and CDR2 is FQGNSA. The CDR3 has 14 residues. The primer mix had 60 Vbeta and 13 Jbeta primers. The data were produced by immunoSEQ multiplex PCR, yet TCRdb's version contains in-frame clones alone and is incomplete. The sample yields under 200,000 clones, more than 60% seen once. The chain combines TRBV7-2 with TRBJ2-5; possible D gene TRBD2, 5 bases. The receptor was derived from a woman aged 40 to 49 in good health and CMV-seropositive. The sequenced material came from PBMCs. The CDR3 loop reads CASSLQRMQETQYF. CDR3 bases: TGTGCCAGCAGCTTGCAGCGGATGCAAGAGACCCAGTACTTC.